Sequencing of this T cell receptor beta chain was carried out in a study of brain T cells in children with intractable seizures. Study-level findings and limits: Viral specificity was inferred only from CDR3 similarity; HCMV serostatus was unknown. Clones missing pre-surgery may reflect undersampling of that blood sample.

Only cases whose brain tissue showed the highest T cell transcript signatures were sequenced. Pre-surgery treatment included at least one anti-epileptic drug. The V gene lost 5 bases and the J gene lost 7 bases, with 17 bases spanning the gap. CDR1 MDHEN and CDR2 SYDVKM come from the germline V gene. The CDR3 consists of 15 residues. With regard to this clone: The antigen remains unidentified.

Some clones are missing from TCRdb's copy, which holds only in-frame ones; the method was immunoSEQ multiplex PCR. The sample records over 95,000 clones, 90% to 95% being singletons. The specimen comprised peripheral blood, sampled at surgery. The sequence derives from a boy under two years old with hemimegalencephaly and intractable seizures. This chain connects TRBV28 to TRBJ2-2, with D possibly called TRBD1 or TRBD2 (6 bases each). This CDR3 is CASSPRRGQGGELFF. CDR3 nucleotide sequence: TGTGCCAGCAGTCCCCGCCGGGGGCAAGGCGGGGAGCTGTTTTTT.